Reported below is one T cell receptor beta chain. Its antigen is unidentified. TCRdb's copy holds only in-frame clones and misses some; the assay was immunoSEQ multiplex PCR. This sample has fewer than 80,000 clones, with approximately 85% found just once. The data are from a study of OX40 agonist ivuxolimab in advanced cancers. About the research overall: Patients were 82.7% male with ages roughly 20 to 90, mean 60.

Findings and limits, study-wide: Not determined was the antigen specificity of the expanded peripheral T cells. In the 0.1 to 3.0 mg/kg range, CD4+ and CD8+ blood T cells had expanded clonally by week 6.

This CDR3 is 14 amino acids long. Germline V gene data show CDR1 as MDHEN and CDR2 as SYDVKM. J lost 5 bases, V lost 5 bases, and 6 bases had no gene match. The sequenced sample was CD4+ or CD8+ T cells sorted from blood, obtained in a trial of the OX40 agonist ivuxolimab. The receptor was derived from an adult with an advanced solid tumor such as melanoma, head and neck, liver or kidney cancer. V gene TRBV28 combines with J gene TRBJ1-5; 7 positions agree with TRBD1. The CDR3 protein is CASSRQGGYQPQHF. The CDR3 DNA sequence: TGTGCCAGCAGTCGACAGGGAGGCTATCAGCCCCAGCATTTT. Supplemented by reference TRBV28 and TRBJ1-5, the full variable domain reads DVKVTQSSRYLVKRTGEKVFLECVQDMDHENMFWYRQDPGLGLRLIYFSYDVKMKEKGDIPEGYSVSREKKERFSLILESASTNQTSMYLCASSRQGGYQPQHFGDGTRLSIL.